The 22 T cell receptor beta chains in this list originate from one sample, sequenced in a study of CD8 T cells in ankylosing spondylitis. Overall study findings and caveats: The study identified a TCR beta motif of several highly homologous variants that appeared characteristic of ankylosing spondylitis blood.

TCRdb called the 5' RACE reads again in MiXCR, with one record for every CDR3 protein. Counted here are some 800,000 distinct CDR3 sequences, approximately 10% occurring once; the ten biggest clones make up roughly 0.51%. These receptors' antigens are unknown. The material sequenced was blood, either unsorted or a sorted T cell fraction (not recorded which). The receptors here all came from a male donor with ankylosing spondylitis.

Concerning this clonotype: A much more abundant neighbour one base away suggests this may be a read error. This chain connects TRBV6-5 to TRBJ1-2; D gene uncertain. V was trimmed by 6 bases and J by 6 bases, leaving 8 bases between them. Per germline, CDR1 MNHEY and CDR2 SVGAGI. The CDR3 is made up of 11 amino acids. CDR3 residues: CASRLGNGYTF. CDR3 DNA: TGTGCCAGCAGATTGGGGAATGGCTACACCTTC.

The sample holds many counts of this clonotype. The chain recombines TRBV29-1 with TRBJ2-5, with TRBD2 identical over 16 bases. Trimming took 6 bases from V and 4 from J; bases not matched to a gene: 14. The CDR3 has 18 amino acids. From germline, CDR1 is SQVTM and CDR2 ANQGSEA. The CDR3 region has the DNA TGCAGCGTGGATCCGGGACTAGCGGGGGGGCTGATGGGAGAGACCCAGTACTTC. Protein product: CSVDPGLAGGLMGETQYF.

This clonotype was recorded many times. This chain links TRBV5-1 with TRBJ1-6; no reliable D call. CDR3 length: 15 amino acids. CDR1 is SGHRS and CDR2 is YFSETQ in the germline V gene. Trimming took 0 bases from V and 10 from J, leaving 14 bases between them. The chain's CDR3 is CASSLESASTSPLHF. As DNA, the CDR3 is TGCGCCAGCAGCTTGGAGTCGGCCAGTACATCACCCCTCCACTTT.

With regard to this clonotype: With a much larger clone just one base away, this may be a read error. This is likely a read error, given that the CDR3 carries no conserved phenylalanine or tryptophan at its end. The chain recombines TRBV5-6 with TRBJ1-5, with D possibly TRBD1 on 6 matching bases. This CDR3 spans 14 amino acids. V was cut by 5 bases and J by 2 bases, with 11 bases left in between. Germline CDR1 reads SGHDT; CDR2 reads YYEEEE. The DNA for the CDR3 is TGTGCCAGCAGACTAAGGGGGGGCAATCAGCCCCAGCATATT. It encodes CASRLRGGNQPQHI.

This clonotype was found many times. The chain carries TRBV12-3 or TRBV12-4 and TRBJ2-4; TRBD1 agrees at 7 bases. The CDR3 extends over 14 amino acids. V was pared by 5 bases and J by 1 base, with 2 bases of the junction left unmatched. CDR3 in DNA: TGTGCCAGCAGTCTGACAGGGGCCAAAAACATTCAGTACTTC. This translates into CASSLTGAKNIQYF.

Many counts were recorded for this clonotype. The V and J genes are TRBV7-9 and TRBJ2-3; D is unclear. The V and J ends lost 3 bases and 5 bases respectively, with 9 bases between them. This CDR3 spans 13 amino acids. Germline V lookup: CDR1 SEHNR, CDR2 FQNEAQ (reference sequence). The CDR3 is CASSFSSGDTQYF. DNA for the CDR3: TGTGCCAGCAGCTTCTCCAGTGGAGATACGCAGTATTTT.

In this sample, this clonotype turned up a few times. V and J are TRBV10-3 and TRBJ2-7; D tentatively fits TRBD1 or TRBD2 (5 bases each). Germline lookup yields CDR1 ENHRY and CDR2 SYGVKD. The CDR3 is 12 amino acids. Trimming removed 10 bases at V and 2 bases at J, with 12 bases between. In DNA form, the CDR3 reads TGTGCCACCAGGGAGAATACCTACGAGCAGTACTTC. Translated: CATRENTYEQYF.

The chain joins TRBV20-1 to TRBJ2-5; 13 bases are a match to TRBD2. V shed 7 bases and J 5 bases; nucleotides not matched to a gene: 10. In germline, CDR1 is DFQATT, CDR2 SNEGSKA (reference sequence). The CDR3 is 15 amino acids. The CDR3 nucleotides are TGCAGTGGGCGGTTCGGACTAGCGGGAGTGGAGACCCAGTACTTC. This translates into CSGRFGLAGVETQYF.

The rearrangement uses TRBV5-1 and TRBJ2-1; possible D gene TRBD2, 6 bases. The germline CDR1 and CDR2 sequences are SGHRS and YFSETQ. V was clipped by 4 bases and J by 7 bases, with 12 bases between them. There are 13 residues in the CDR3. The CDR3 reads CASSHPGGNEQFF. The DNA of the CDR3 is TGCGCCAGCAGCCACCCCGGGGGTAATGAGCAGTTCTTC.

This sequence joins TRBV18 and TRBJ2-5; the D call may be TRBD1 or TRBD2 (5 bases each). Trimming took off 3 bases at V and 3 bases at J, with 17 bases between the two ends. The germline gives CDR1 KGHSH, CDR2 LQKENI. This CDR3 spans 16 amino acids. This CDR3 reads CASSPPTHRGKETQYF. The DNA of the CDR3 is TGTGCCAGCTCACCGCCCACGCACCGGGGCAAAGAGACCCAGTACTTC.

This clonotype was observed many times. V and J are TRBV20-1 and TRBJ2-5; 11 bases are a match to TRBD2. The CDR3 is 13 residues long. The V gene's germline CDR1 is DFQATT and CDR2 SNEGSKA (reference sequence). J gave up 7 bases and V 2 bases, and 3 bases lay outside the gene matches. CDR3: CSARLAGGRTQYF. The DNA for the CDR3 is TGCAGTGCTAGACTAGCGGGGGGTCGGACCCAGTACTTC.

This clonotype was seen a handful of times. V gene TRBV29-1 combines with J gene TRBJ2-7, with D possibly being TRBD2 (5 bases). The ends were cut back, 6 bases at V and 6 bases at J, with 9 bases in the middle. This CDR3 has 10 amino acids. Germline V gene data show CDR1 as SQVTM and CDR2 as ANQGSEA. DNA for the CDR3: TGCAGCGTCGGGGAGTTCGAGCAGTACTTC. Its protein is CSVGEFEQYF.

At least ten counts were recorded for this clonotype. The chain links TRBV7-2 to TRBJ2-7; no clear D gene. Per germline, CDR1 SGHTA and CDR2 FQGNSA. The CDR3 extends over 13 amino acids. The V and J ends lost 2 bases and 0 bases respectively, with 5 bases between them. CDR3 region: CASSLSSSYEQYF. DNA of the CDR3: TGTGCCAGCAGCTTATCCAGCTCCTACGAGCAGTACTTC.

V and J are TRBV20-1 and TRBJ2-1; 8 bases line up with TRBD2. The J segment lost 4 bases and the V segment lost 3 bases, leaving 8 bases of the junction unmatched. There are 15 residues in the CDR3. Germline CDR1 DFQATT, CDR2 SNEGSKA (reference sequence). The CDR3 loop is CSARGAGGLYNEQFF. CDR3 sequence (DNA): TGCAGTGCTAGGGGGGCGGGGGGATTATACAATGAGCAGTTCTTC.

This chain uses TRBV7-2 with TRBJ2-1; possible D gene TRBD2, 5 bases. The CDR3 sequence is 15 residues long. Germline V gene lookup returns CDR1 SGHTA and CDR2 FQGNSA. The germline V and J ends were trimmed by 10 bases and 0 bases, with 16 bases remaining between them. The CDR3 sequence: CATPSGNFSYNEQFF. The CDR3 DNA reads TGTGCCACCCCGAGCGGAAACTTCTCCTACAATGAGCAGTTCTTC.

A remark on this clonotype: One end of the junction varies from germline; a read error may be responsible. The chain is built from TRBV12-3 or TRBV12-4 and TRBJ2-1; D might be TRBD2 (6 bases). The CDR3 contains 15 residues. The CDR3 sequence: CASSRGSAKYSEQFF. DNA for the CDR3: TGTGCCAGCAGCCGGGGGAGCGCCAAATACAGTGAGCAGTTCTTC.

The chain links TRBV6-2 or TRBV6-3 to TRBJ2-3; 8 bases fit TRBD2. Germline V CDR1 and CDR2: MNHEY, SVGEGT. This CDR3 spans 12 amino acids. Trimming removed 10 bases from V and 6 bases from J; junction bases left unmatched: 6. This chain's CDR3 is CATSGRADTQYF. CDR3 bases: TGTGCCACCTCCGGGAGGGCTGATACGCAGTATTTT.

This clonotype was detected many times. The rearrangement uses TRBV5-1 and TRBJ2-7; TRBD1 matches 7 bases. The CDR3 runs to 14 residues. V dropped 4 bases and J dropped 2; count of bases not matched to a gene: 6. Per germline, CDR1 SGHRS and CDR2 YFSETQ. The CDR3 coding sequence is TGCGCCAGCAGCCCGGACAGGTTAACCTACGAGCAGTACTTC. It translates to CASSPDRLTYEQYF.

This chain joins TRBV19 and TRBJ2-7; possible D gene TRBD2, 6 bases. CDR3 size: 13 residues. V was clipped by 6 bases and J by 1 base, with 10 bases between them. The germline CDR1 and CDR2 sequences are LNHDA and SQIVND (reference sequence). CDR3 nucleotides: TGTGCCAGTAGCCAGGAGGGATCCTACGAGCAGTACTTC. Translating it yields CASSQEGSYEQYF.

V is TRBV27 and J is TRBJ2-3; D gene uncertain. V dropped 6 bases and J dropped 4 bases, with 17 bases sitting between them. CDR3 length equals 15 residues. Germline V gives CDR1 MNHEY, CDR2 SMNVEV (reference sequence). The CDR3 DNA reads as TGTGCCAGCAGAAGAACCCCCAGGTCGTCAGATACGCAGTATTTT. It specifies CASRRTPRSSDTQYF.

This clonotype was detected only a few times. The rearrangement links TRBV6-2 or TRBV6-3 to TRBJ2-7, with 7 bases lining up with TRBD1. J lost 4 bases, V lost 0 bases, and 3 bases had no gene match. This CDR3 has 14 amino acids. Germline V gives CDR1 MNHEY, CDR2 SVGEGT. The CDR3 protein is CASSYSTGLYEQYF. CDR3 DNA sequence: TGTGCCAGCAGTTACTCGACAGGGTTATACGAGCAGTACTTC.

The J gene is TRBJ2-7, the V gene TRBV20-1; 9 nucleotides match TRBD1. The germline CDR1 and CDR2 sequences are DFQATT and SNEGSKA (reference sequence). The junction had 2 bases not matched to a gene; V was cut back by 4 bases and J by 4 bases. CDR3 length equals 12 residues. This CDR3 is CSANGQGYEQYF. Here the CDR3 DNA reads TGCAGTGCTAACGGACAGGGGTACGAGCAGTACTTC.